This T cell receptor beta chain was recovered during a study of cytomegalovirus exposure and HLA in healthy donors. Study-wide findings and caveats: It was 150 to 200 TCR beta chains that were listed as cytomegalovirus-associated. According to an earlier analysis, most TCR beta V segments yielded productive rearrangements about 87% or about 30% of the time.

Notes on this clone: Its antigen remains unknown.

With 60 Vbeta and 13 Jbeta primers, the PCR was carried out. Per the original methods: About 88 million unique TCR beta chains, around 11 million of them shared, were counted by a later analysis. Measured with immunoSEQ multiplex PCR; TCRdb has only the in-frame clones, and not every one. V, J and clone size reflect that table, while D and trimming were determined from the DNA. This table holds under 100,000 clones, 65% to 80% found once. The donors (healthy individuals) were bone marrow donors. The CDR3 totals 14 residues. Germline V gene lookup returns CDR1 MNHEY and CDR2 SMNVEV (reference sequence). The V and J ends lost 3 bases and 7 bases respectively, with 15 bases between them.

The clonotype was recovered from a woman aged 45-60 years in good health and CMV-seropositive. Sequencing was carried out using PBMCs. The chain is built from TRBV27 and TRBJ1-1; D may be TRBD1 (5 bases). CDR3 sequence: CASSFGAGVFEAFF. CDR3 nucleotides: TGTGCCAGCAGTTTTGGAGCGGGGGTCTTTGAAGCTTTCTTT.